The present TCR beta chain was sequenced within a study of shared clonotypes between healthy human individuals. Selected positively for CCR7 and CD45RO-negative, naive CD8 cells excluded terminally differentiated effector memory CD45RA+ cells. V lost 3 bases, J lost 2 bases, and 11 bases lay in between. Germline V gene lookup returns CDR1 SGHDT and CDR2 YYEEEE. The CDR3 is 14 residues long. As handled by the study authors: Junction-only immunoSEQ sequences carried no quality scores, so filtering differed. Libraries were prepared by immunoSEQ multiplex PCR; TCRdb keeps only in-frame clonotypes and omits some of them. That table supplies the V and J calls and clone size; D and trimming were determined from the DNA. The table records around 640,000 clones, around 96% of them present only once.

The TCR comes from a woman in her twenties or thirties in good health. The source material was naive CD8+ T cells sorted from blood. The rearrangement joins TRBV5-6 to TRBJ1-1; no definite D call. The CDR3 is CASSSSLGNTEAFF. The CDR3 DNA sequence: TGTGCCAGCAGCTCATCACTAGGAAACACTGAAGCTTTCTTT.